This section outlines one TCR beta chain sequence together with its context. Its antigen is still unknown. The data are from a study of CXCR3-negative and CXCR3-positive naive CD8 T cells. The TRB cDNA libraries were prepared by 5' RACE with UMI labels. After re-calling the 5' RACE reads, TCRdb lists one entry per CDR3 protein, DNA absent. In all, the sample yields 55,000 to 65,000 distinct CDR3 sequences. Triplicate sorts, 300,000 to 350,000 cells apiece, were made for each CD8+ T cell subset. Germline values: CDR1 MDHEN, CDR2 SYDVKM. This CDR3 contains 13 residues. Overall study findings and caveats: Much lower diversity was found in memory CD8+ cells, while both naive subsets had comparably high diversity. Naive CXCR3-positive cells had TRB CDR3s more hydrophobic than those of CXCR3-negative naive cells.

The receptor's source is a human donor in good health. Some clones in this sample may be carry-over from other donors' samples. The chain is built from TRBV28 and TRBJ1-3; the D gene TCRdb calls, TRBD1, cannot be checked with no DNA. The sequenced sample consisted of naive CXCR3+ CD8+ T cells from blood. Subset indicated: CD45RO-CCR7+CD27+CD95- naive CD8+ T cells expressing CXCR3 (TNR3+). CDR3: CASADLTGEAIYF.